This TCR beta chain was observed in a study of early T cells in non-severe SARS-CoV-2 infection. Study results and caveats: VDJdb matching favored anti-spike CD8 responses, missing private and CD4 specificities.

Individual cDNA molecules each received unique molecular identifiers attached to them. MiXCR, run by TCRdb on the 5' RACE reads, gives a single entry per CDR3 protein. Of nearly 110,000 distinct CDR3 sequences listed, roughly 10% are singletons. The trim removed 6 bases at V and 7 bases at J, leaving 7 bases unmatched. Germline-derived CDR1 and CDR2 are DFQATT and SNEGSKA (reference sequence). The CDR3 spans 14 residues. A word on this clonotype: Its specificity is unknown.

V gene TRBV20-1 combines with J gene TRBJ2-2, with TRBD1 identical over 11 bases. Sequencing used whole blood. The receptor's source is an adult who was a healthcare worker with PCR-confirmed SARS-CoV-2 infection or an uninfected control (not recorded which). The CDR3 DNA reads TGCAGTGCCCGCGGACAGGGGGCAGGCGGGGAGCTGTTTTTT. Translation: CSARGQGAGGELFF.